This T cell receptor beta chain was recorded in a study of blood T cell repertoires in COVID-19. Study background: Both acute and convalescent COVID-19 samples were obtained from the United States, Italy and Spain. T cells, B-cell-depleted T cells, or PBMCs supplied cDNA or gDNA.

In the original analysis: Reference gene primer amplification in the assay estimated nucleated cell counts. Measured with immunoSEQ multiplex PCR; TCRdb has only the in-frame clones, and not every one. The V and J calls and the clone size are those of that table, but D and trimming were determined from the DNA. The sample carries about 68,000 clones, about 86% recorded once. This CDR3 has 19 residues. Germline V gene lookup returns CDR1 SGHNT and CDR2 YYREEE (reference sequence). Trimming at V came to 0 bases and at J to 0 bases, leaving 9 bases not matched to a gene. The sequence was collected from a man between 45 and 60 years old with acute or convalescent COVID-19. Sequencing was performed on peripheral blood. The chain recombines TRBV5-4 with TRBJ2-3, with 11 bases aligning to TRBD2. The CDR3 loop is CASSLAVLAGGHSTDTQYF. As DNA, the CDR3 is TGTGCCAGCAGCTTGGCTGTCCTAGCGGGGGGTCACAGCACAGATACGCAGTATTTT.